The T cell receptor beta chain under discussion was sequenced for a study of shared clonotypes between healthy human individuals. Germline V lookup: CDR1 SEHNR, CDR2 FQNEAQ (reference sequence). With 5 bases removed from V and 0 bases from J, the gap between germline ends came to 11 bases. The CDR3 length is 15 residues. In the case of this clone: What it binds is not known.

Into CD45RA+ naive and CD45RA-negative memory subsets, the CD4+ cells were split. Whole-study findings and limits: Depth was large, yet rarefaction showed that sorted-subset sequencing was incomplete.

Some clones are missing from TCRdb's copy, which holds only in-frame ones; the method was immunoSEQ multiplex PCR. The sample contains around 1.6 million clones, approximately 98% of which appear only once. Source material: naive CD4+ T cells sorted from blood. As to subset: CD45RA+ positively selected. This sequence joins TRBV7-9 and TRBJ2-1; TRBD2 might be the D (6 bases). The sequence was collected from a man aged 30 to 45 in good health. CDR3 DNA sequence: TGTGCCAGCAGCGCCCGGGGGAGCTCCTACAATGAGCAGTTCTTC. Protein sequence: CASSARGSSYNEQFF.